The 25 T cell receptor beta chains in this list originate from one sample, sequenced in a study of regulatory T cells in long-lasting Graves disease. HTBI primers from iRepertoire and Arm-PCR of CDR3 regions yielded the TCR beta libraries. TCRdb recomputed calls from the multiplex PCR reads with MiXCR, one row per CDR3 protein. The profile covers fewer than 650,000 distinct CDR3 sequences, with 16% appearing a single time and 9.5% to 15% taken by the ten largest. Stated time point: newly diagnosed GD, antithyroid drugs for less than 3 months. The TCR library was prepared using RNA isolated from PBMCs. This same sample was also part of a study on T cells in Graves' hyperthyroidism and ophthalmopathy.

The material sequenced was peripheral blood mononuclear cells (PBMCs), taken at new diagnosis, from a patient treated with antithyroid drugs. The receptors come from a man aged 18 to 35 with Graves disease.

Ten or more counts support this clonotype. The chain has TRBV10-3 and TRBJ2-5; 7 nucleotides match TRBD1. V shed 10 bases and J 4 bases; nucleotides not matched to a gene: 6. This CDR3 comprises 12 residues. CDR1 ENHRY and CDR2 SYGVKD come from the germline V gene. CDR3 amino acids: CATQGDGETQYF. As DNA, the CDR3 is TGTGCCACCCAGGGGGATGGAGAGACCCAGTACTTC.

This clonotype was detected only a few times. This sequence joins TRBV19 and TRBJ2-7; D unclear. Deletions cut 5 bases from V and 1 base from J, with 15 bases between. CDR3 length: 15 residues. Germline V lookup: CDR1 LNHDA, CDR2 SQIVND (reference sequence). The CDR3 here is CASSPTLDGSYEQYF. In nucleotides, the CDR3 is TGTGCCAGTAGTCCGACCCTGGACGGGTCCTACGAGCAGTACTTC. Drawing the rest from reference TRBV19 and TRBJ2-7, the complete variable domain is DGGITQSPKYLFRKEGQNVTLSCEQNLNHDAMYWYRQDPGQGLRLIYYSQIVNDFQKGDIAEGYSVSREKKESFPLTVTSAQKNPTAFYLCASSPTLDGSYEQYFGPGTRLTVT.

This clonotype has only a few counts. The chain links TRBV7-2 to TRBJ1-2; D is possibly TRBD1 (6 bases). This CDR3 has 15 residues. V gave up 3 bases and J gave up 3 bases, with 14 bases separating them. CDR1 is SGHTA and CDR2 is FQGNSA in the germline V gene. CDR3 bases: TGTGCCAGCAGCTTCGCGGGGGGGGCCTACTATGGCTACACCTTC. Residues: CASSFAGGAYYGYTF.

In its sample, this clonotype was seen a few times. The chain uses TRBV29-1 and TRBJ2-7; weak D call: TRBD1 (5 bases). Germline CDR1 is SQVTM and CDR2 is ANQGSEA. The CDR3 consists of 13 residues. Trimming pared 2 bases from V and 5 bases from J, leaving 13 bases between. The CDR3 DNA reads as TGCAGCGTTGAAACCAGGGCCAGGGACGAGCAGTACTTC. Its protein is CSVETRARDEQYF.

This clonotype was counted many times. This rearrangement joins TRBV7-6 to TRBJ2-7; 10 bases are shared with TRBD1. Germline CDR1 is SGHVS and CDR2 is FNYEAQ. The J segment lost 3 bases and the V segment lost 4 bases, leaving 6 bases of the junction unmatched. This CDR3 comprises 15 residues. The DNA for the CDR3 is TGTGCCAGCAGCTCAGGGACAGGGGCCTTCTACGAGCAGTACTTC. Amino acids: CASSSGTGAFYEQYF. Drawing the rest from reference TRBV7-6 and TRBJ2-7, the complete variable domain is GAGVSQSPRYKVTKRGQDVALRCDPISGHVSLYWYRQALGQGPEFLTYFNYEAQQDKSGLPNDRFSAERPEGSISTLTIQRTEQRDSAMYRCASSSGTGAFYEQYFGPGTRLTVT.

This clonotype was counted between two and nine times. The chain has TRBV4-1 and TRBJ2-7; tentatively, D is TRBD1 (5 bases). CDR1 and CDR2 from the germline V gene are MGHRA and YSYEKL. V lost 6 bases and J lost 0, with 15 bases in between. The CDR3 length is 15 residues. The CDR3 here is CASRATVFSSYEQYF. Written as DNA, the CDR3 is TGCGCCAGCAGGGCGACAGTCTTTAGCTCCTACGAGCAGTACTTC.

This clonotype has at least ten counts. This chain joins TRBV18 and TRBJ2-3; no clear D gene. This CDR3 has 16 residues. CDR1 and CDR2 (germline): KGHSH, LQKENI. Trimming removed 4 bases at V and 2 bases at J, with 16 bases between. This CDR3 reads CASSLRKRSTTDTQYF. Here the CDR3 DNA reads TGTGCCAGCTCACTAAGGAAGCGCAGTACCACAGATACGCAGTATTTT.

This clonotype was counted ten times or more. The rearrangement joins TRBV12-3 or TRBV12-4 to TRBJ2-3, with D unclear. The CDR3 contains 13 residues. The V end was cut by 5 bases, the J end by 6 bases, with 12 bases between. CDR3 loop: CASSPSASDTQYF. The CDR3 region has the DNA TGTGCCAGCAGTCCATCAGCCAGCGATACGCAGTATTTT.

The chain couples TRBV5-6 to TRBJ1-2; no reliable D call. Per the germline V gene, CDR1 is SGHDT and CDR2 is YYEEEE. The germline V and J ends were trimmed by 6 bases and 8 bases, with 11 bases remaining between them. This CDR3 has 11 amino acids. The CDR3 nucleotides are TGTGCCAGCACCTCAGATCGGGGCTACACCTTC. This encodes CASTSDRGYTF.

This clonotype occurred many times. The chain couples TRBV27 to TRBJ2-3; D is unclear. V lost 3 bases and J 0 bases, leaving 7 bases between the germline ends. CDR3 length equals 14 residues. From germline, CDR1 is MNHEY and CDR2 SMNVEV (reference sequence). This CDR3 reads CASSLTQSTDTQYF. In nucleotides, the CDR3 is TGTGCCAGCAGTTTGACACAAAGCACAGATACGCAGTATTTT.

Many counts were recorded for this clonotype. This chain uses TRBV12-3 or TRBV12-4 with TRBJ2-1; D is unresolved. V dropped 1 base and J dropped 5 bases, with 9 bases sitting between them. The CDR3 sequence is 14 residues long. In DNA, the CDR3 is TGTGCCAGCAGTTTAGAACACAGCAACAATGAGCAGTTCTTC. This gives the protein CASSLEHSNNEQFF.

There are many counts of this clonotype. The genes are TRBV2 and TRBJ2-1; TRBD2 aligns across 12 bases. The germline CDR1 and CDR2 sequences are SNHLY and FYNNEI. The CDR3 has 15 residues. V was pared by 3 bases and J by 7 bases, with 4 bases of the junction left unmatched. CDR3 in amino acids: CASSEVGLAGNEQFF. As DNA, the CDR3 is TGTGCCAGCAGTGAGGTTGGACTAGCGGGGAATGAGCAGTTCTTC.

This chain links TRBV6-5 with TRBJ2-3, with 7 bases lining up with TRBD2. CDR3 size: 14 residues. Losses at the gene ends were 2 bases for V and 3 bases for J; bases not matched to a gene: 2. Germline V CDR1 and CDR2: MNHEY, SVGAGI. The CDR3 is CASSYLAETDTQYF. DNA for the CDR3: TGTGCCAGCAGTTACCTAGCGGAAACAGATACGCAGTATTTT.

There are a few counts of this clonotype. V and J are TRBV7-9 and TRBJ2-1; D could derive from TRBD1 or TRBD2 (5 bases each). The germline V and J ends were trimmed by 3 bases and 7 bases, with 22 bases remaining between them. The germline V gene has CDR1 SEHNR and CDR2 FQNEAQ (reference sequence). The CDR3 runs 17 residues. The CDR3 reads CASSFDGTSRPRNEQFF. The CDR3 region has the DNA TGTGCCAGCAGCTTCGATGGGACCAGCCGACCCCGGAATGAGCAGTTCTTC. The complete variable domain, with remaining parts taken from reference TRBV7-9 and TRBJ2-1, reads DTGVSQNPRHKITKRGQNVTFRCDPISEHNRLYWYRQTLGQGPEFLTYFQNEAQLEKSRLLSDRFSAERPKGSFSTLEIQRTEQGDSAMYLCASSFDGTSRPRNEQFFGPGTRLTVL.

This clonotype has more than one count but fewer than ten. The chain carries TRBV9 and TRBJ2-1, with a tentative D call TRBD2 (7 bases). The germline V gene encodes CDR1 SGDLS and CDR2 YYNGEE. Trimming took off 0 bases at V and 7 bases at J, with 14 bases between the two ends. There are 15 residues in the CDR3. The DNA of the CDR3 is TGTGCCAGCAGCGTAGTTGGGGGGGCGCAAAATGAGCAGTTCTTC. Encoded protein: CASSVVGGAQNEQFF.

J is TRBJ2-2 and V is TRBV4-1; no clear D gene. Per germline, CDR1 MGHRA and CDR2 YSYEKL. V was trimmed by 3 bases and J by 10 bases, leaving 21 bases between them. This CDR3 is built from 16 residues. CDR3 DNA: TGCGCCAGCAGCCAGCCGACGGCAGGCAAGGAGAAGGAGCTGTTTTTT. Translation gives CASSQPTAGKEKELFF.

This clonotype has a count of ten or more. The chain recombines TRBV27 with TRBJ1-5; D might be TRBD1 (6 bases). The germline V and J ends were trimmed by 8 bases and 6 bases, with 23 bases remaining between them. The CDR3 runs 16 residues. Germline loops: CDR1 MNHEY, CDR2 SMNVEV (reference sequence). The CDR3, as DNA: TGTGCCAGCCAACCTTCGGGGGCGGGTAGCTTTCAGCCCCAGCATTTT. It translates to CASQPSGAGSFQPQHF.

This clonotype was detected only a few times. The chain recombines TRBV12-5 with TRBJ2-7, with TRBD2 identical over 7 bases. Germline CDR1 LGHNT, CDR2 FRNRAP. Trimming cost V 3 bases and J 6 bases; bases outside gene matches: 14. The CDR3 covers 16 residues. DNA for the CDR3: TGTGCTAGTGGTTTAGTGATAGGACTAGATCGTATCGAGCAGTACTTC. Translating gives CASGLVIGLDRIEQYF.

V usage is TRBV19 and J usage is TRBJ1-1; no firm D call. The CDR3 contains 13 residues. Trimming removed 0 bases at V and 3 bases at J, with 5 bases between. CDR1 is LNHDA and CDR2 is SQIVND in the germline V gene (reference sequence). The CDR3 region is CASSIDRDTEAFF. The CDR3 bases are TGTGCCAGTAGTATAGATCGGGACACTGAAGCTTTCTTT.

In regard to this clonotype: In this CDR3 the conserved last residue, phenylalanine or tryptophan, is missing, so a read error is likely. The CDR3 coding sequence is TGTGCCAGCAGCGTAGCCCCAGTGGGTAGCGGGGACAATGAGCAGTTCCTC. Its protein is CASSVAPVGSGDNEQFL. J is TRBJ2-1 and V is TRBV9; 8 bases map to TRBD2. The CDR3 totals 17 residues. J lost 5 bases, V lost 0 bases, and 10 bases had no gene match. The V gene's germline CDR1 is SGDLS and CDR2 YYNGEE.

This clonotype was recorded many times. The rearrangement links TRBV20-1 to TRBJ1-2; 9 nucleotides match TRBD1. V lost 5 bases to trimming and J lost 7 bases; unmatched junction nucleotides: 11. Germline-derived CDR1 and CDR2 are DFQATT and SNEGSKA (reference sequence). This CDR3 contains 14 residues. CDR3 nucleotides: TGCAGTGCTCCGGCGGACAGGGGATTCTCTGGCTACACCTTC. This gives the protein CSAPADRGFSGYTF.

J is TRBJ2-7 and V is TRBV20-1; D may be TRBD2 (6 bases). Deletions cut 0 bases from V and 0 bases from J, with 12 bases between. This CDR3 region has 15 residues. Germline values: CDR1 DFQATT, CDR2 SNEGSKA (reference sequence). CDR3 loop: CSARDRHGSSYEQYF. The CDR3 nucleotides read TGCAGTGCTAGAGATAGACACGGGAGCTCCTACGAGCAGTACTTC.

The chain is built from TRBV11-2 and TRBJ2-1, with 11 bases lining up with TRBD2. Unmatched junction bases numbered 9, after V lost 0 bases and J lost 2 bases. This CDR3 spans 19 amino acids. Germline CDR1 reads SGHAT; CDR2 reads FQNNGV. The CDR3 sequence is CASSLEGVEGLAAYNEQFF. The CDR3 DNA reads TGTGCCAGCAGCTTAGAAGGGGTTGAGGGACTAGCGGCCTACAATGAGCAGTTCTTC.

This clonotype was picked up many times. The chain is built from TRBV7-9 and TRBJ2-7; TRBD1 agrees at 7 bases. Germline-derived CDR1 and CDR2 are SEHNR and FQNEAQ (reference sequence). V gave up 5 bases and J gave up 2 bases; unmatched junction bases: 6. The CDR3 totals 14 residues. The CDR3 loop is CASSDATGPYEQYF. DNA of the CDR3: TGTGCCAGCAGCGACGCGACAGGGCCCTACGAGCAGTACTTC.

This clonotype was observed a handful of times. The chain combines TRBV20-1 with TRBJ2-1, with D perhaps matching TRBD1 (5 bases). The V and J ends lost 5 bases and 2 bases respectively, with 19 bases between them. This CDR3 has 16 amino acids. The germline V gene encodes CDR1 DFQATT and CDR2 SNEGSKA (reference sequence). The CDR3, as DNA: TGCAGTGCTCAGTCGGTCGCAGGGCCAACCTACAATGAGCAGTTCTTC. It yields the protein CSAQSVAGPTYNEQFF.